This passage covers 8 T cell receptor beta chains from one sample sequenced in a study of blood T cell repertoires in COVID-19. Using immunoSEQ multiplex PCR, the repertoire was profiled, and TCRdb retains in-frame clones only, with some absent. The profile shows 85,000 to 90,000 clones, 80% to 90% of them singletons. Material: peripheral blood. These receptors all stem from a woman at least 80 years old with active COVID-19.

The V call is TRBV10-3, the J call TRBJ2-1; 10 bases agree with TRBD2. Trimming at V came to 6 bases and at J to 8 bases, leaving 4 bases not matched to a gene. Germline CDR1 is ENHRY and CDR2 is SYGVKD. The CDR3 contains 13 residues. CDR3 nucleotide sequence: TGTGCCATCAGCCCCCTAGCGGGAGATGAGCAGTTCTTC. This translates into CAISPLAGDEQFF.

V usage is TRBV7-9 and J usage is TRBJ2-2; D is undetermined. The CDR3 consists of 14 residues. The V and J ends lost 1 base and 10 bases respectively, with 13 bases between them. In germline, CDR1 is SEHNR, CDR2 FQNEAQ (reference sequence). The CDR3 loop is CASSLDTKPSELFF. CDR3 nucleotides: TGTGCCAGCAGCTTAGACACGAAACCTTCGGAGCTGTTTTTT.

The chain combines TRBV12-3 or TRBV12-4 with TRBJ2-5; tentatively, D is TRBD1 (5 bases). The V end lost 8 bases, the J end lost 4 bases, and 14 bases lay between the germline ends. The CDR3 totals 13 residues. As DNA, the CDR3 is TGTGCCAGCCGAGACCAGGGTCCAGAGACCCAGTACTTC. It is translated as CASRDQGPETQYF.

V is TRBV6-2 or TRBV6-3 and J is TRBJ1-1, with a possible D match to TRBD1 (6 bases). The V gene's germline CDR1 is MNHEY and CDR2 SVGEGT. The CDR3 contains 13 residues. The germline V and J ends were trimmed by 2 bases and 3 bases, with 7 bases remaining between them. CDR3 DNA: TGTGCCAGCAGTTACCAGGGGTACACTGAAGCTTTCTTT. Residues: CASSYQGYTEAFF.

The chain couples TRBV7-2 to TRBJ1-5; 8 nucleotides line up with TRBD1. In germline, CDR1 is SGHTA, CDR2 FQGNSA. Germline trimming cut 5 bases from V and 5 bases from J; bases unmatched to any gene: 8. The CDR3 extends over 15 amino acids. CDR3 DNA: TGTGCCAGCAGCCCAACCAGGGGGCTTTATCAGCCCCAGCATTTT. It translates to CASSPTRGLYQPQHF.

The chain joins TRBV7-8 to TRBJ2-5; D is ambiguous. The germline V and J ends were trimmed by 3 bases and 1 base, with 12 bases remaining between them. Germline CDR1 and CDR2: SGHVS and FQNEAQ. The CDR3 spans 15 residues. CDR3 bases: TGTGCCAGCAGCTTTTCTCTTTCAGGCCAAGAGACCCAGTACTTC. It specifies CASSFSLSGQETQYF.

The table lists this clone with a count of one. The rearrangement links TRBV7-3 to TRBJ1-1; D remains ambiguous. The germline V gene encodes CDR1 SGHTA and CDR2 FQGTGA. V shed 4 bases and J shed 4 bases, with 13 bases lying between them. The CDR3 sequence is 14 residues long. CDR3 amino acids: CASSSPPHTTEAFF. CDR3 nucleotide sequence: TGTGCCAGCAGCTCCCCCCCCCACACCACTGAAGCTTTCTTT.

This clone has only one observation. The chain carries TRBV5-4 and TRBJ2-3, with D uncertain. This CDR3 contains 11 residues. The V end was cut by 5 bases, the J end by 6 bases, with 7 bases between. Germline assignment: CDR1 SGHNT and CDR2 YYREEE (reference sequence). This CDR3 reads CASRSRDTQYF. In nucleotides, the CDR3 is TGTGCCAGCAGGTCTCGGGATACGCAGTATTTT.